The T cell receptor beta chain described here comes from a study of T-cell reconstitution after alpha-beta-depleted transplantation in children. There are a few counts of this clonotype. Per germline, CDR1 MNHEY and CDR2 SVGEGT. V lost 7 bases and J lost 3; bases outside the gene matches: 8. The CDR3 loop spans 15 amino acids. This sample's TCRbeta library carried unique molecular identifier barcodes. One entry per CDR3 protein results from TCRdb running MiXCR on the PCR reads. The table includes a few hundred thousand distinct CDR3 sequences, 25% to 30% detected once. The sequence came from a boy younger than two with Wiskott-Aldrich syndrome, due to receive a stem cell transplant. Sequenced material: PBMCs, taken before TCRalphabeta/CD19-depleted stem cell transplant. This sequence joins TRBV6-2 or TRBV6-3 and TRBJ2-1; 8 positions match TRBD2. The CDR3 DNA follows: TGTGCCAGCACCAAGGGACTAGGCAACTACAATGAGCAGTTCTTC. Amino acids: CASTKGLGNYNEQFF.